The clone carrying this T cell receptor (beta chain) was observed many times. Molecular barcoding with unique molecular identifiers was used for the TCRbeta library. From the PCR reads, TCRdb called clonotypes with MiXCR, one entry per CDR3 protein. The sample carries approximately 350,000 distinct CDR3 sequences, 10% recorded once. This entry belongs to a study of T-cell reconstitution after alpha-beta-depleted transplantation in children. The length of the CDR3 is 14 residues. Unmatched junction bases numbered 9, after V lost 6 bases and J lost 6 bases. Sequencing used PBMCs from the stem cell graft donor, obtained from the stem cell graft. The sequence came from a human donor who donated a stem cell graft to a child with acute lymphoblastic leukemia. This chain joins TRBV12-3 or TRBV12-4 and TRBJ2-3; 7 bases map to TRBD1. CDR3 residues: CASRMDRSRDTQYF. The CDR3 bases are TGTGCCAGCAGGATGGACAGGTCCCGGGATACGCAGTATTTT.